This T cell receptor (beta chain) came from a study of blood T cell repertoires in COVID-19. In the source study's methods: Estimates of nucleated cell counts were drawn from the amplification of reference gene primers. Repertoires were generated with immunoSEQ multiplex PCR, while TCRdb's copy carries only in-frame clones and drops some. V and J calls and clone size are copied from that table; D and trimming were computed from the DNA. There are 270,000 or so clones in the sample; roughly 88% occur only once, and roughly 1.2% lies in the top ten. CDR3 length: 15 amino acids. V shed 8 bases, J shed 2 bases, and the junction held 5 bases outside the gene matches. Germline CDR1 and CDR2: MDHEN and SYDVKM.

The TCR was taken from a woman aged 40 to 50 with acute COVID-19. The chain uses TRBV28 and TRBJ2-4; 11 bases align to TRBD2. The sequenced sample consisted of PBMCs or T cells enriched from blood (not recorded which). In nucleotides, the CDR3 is TGTGCCAGCGAAACTAGCGGGAGATCCAAAAACATTCAGTACTTC. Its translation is CASETSGRSKNIQYF.